These 23 T cell receptor beta chains were sequenced from one sample in a study of CD8 T cells in Susac syndrome. cDNA came from approximately 0.5 to 1 ug RNA primed by random hexamers. Via MiXCR, TCRdb re-called the immunoSEQ multiplex PCR reads, giving one row per CDR3 protein. The data hold roughly 160,000 distinct CDR3 sequences, with 90% to 95% observed a single time. Source material: CD4+ T cells from PBMCs. The receptor source for this set is a human donor in good health.

The chain joins TRBV3-1 to TRBJ2-1; D may be TRBD1 (5 bases). The CDR3 spans 11 residues. The V gene lost 5 bases and the J gene lost 15 bases, with 14 bases spanning the gap. From germline, CDR1 is LGHDT and CDR2 YNNKEL (reference sequence). CDR3 DNA: TGTGCCAGCAGCGAGCCAGGGATACGGTTCTTC. Translating it yields CASSEPGIRFF.

In its sample, this clonotype was seen once. The chain combines TRBV9 with TRBJ2-5; 8 nucleotides agree with TRBD2. This CDR3 has 15 amino acids. Looked up from germline, CDR1 is SGDLS and CDR2 is YYNGEE. V shed 1 base, J shed 5 bases, and the junction held 7 bases outside the gene matches. CDR3 residues: CASSVRGTSQETQYF. As DNA, the CDR3 is TGTGCCAGCAGCGTAAGAGGGACTAGTCAGGAGACCCAGTACTTC.

The chain uses TRBV29-1 and TRBJ2-7, with 11 bases that match TRBD1. Germline loops: CDR1 SQVTM, CDR2 ANQGSEA. V lost 7 bases and J lost 7; bases outside the gene matches: 9. The CDR3 extends over 13 amino acids. CDR3 sequence (DNA): TGCAGCGCCGGGACAGGGGGAAGGGAGGAGCAGTACTTC. This encodes CSAGTGGREEQYF.

The chain is built from TRBV10-3 and TRBJ2-3; 8 nucleotides align to TRBD2. The CDR3 is 13 amino acids. CDR1 is ENHRY and CDR2 is SYGVKD in the germline V gene. The V segment lost 11 bases and the J segment 0 bases; nucleotides outside the gene matches: 4. The CDR3 coding sequence is TGTGCCGTCGGGGGGGCTAGCACAGATACGCAGTATTTT. As protein: CAVGGASTDTQYF.

The chain has TRBV20-1 and TRBJ2-7, with D unresolved. The CDR3 totals 12 residues. Germline V gene lookup returns CDR1 DFQATT and CDR2 SNEGSKA (reference sequence). Between the trimmed V and J ends, which lost 6 bases and 0 bases, there was a span of 9 bases. The CDR3 DNA sequence: TGCAGTGCCCGTTACCACTCCTACGAGCAGTACTTC. The encoded protein is CSARYHSYEQYF.

V usage is TRBV20-1 and J usage is TRBJ1-2; a possible D gene is TRBD1 (5 bases). From germline, CDR1 is DFQATT and CDR2 SNEGSKA (reference sequence). There are 12 residues in the CDR3. DNA of the CDR3: TGCAGCGGGACGCTGAGCGACTATGGCTACACCTTC. It specifies CSGTLSDYGYTF.

This CDR3 is CSVGQGATPTYEQYF. CDR3 bases: TGCAGCGTGGGACAGGGGGCAACCCCGACCTACGAGCAGTACTTC. The V call is TRBV29-1, the J call TRBJ2-7; 12 bases agree with TRBD1. The trim removed 6 bases at V and 2 bases at J, leaving 8 bases unmatched. Per the germline V gene, CDR1 is SQVTM and CDR2 is ANQGSEA. There are 15 residues in the CDR3.

J is TRBJ2-3 and V is TRBV29-1, with D possibly being TRBD2 (5 bases). This CDR3 region has 14 residues. Germline V gives CDR1 SQVTM, CDR2 ANQGSEA. V was cut by 6 bases and J by 4 bases, with 17 bases left in between. As DNA, the CDR3 is TGCAGCGTGGACCGTCTGAGGACTCCAGATACGCAGTATTTT. This translates into CSVDRLRTPDTQYF.

The V and J genes are TRBV3-1 and TRBJ1-6, with a tentative D call TRBD1 (5 bases). Germline CDR1 is LGHDT and CDR2 is YNNKEL (reference sequence). CDR3 length: 15 residues. V lost 4 bases and J lost 9, with 16 bases in between. The CDR3 is CASSRDRGRGSPLHF. In DNA form, the CDR3 reads TGTGCCAGCAGCCGGGACCGGGGTAGAGGTTCACCCCTCCACTTT.

The CDR3 DNA sequence: TGTGCCAGCTGCTCCGGGACAGGTGGCTATGGCTACACCTTC. Residues: CASCSGTGGYGYTF. The V and J genes are TRBV6-6 and TRBJ1-2, with 8 bases lining up with TRBD1. The V segment lost 8 bases and the J segment 4 bases; nucleotides outside the gene matches: 9. The germline V gene has CDR1 MNHNY and CDR2 SVGAGI (reference sequence). CDR3 length: 14 amino acids.

The rearrangement joins TRBV29-1 to TRBJ1-1; no reliable D call. This CDR3 contains 12 residues. V was shortened by 7 bases and J by 0 bases, with 9 bases between the two germline ends. Germline CDR1 reads SQVTM; CDR2 reads ANQGSEA. The CDR3 reads CSAANLNTEAFF. DNA of the CDR3: TGCAGCGCCGCCAATTTGAACACTGAAGCTTTCTTT.

The J gene is TRBJ1-2, the V gene TRBV6-5, with D possibly being TRBD1 (5 bases). V shed 2 bases and J shed 7 bases, with 11 bases lying between them. CDR3 length: 13 amino acids. CDR1 is MNHEY and CDR2 is SVGAGI in the germline V gene. Here the CDR3 reads CASSYGGKGGYTF. DNA of the CDR3: TGTGCCAGCAGTTACGGGGGAAAGGGTGGCTACACCTTC.

The V gene is TRBV27, the J gene TRBJ1-2; maybe TRBD1 (5 bases). V lost 6 bases and J 0 bases, leaving 17 bases between the germline ends. The germline V gene has CDR1 MNHEY and CDR2 SMNVEV (reference sequence). The CDR3 totals 16 residues. The CDR3 protein is CASSTPPGSPNYGYTF. The CDR3 coding sequence is TGTGCCAGCAGCACCCCTCCAGGGTCCCCTAACTATGGCTACACCTTC.

The genes are TRBV20-1 and TRBJ2-7; 11 bases align to TRBD1. With 5 bases clipped from V and 6 bases from J, the junction kept 12 bases outside the gene matches. Germline assignment: CDR1 DFQATT and CDR2 SNEGSKA (reference sequence). The CDR3 spans 15 residues. The CDR3, as DNA: TGCAGTGCTCGGCGGACAGGGGGCGAAGGAAGCGAGCAGTACTTC. This sequence encodes CSARRTGGEGSEQYF.

This chain links TRBV1 with TRBJ2-7. TRBV1 is described as a pseudogene. The CDR3 is made up of 13 amino acids. Here the CDR3 DNA reads TGCACCAGCAGTTCCGAGGGGTTCCTCGGGCAGTACTTC. Encoded protein: CTSSSEGFLGQYF.

The rearrangement uses TRBV7-9 and TRBJ2-2; no reliable D call. CDR1 is SEHNR and CDR2 is FQNEAQ in the germline V gene (reference sequence). The CDR3 covers 13 residues. Trimming removed 7 bases at V and 3 bases at J, with 9 bases between. CDR3 coding DNA: TGTGCCAGCACCCCCATGGACACCGGGGAGCTGTTTTTT. Translating it yields CASTPMDTGELFF.

CDR3: CASGLSGGDREQYF. CDR3 nucleotide sequence: TGTGCCAGCGGCCTTAGCGGGGGGGATCGGGAGCAGTACTTC. V gene TRBV6-5 combines with J gene TRBJ2-7, with 11 positions matching TRBD2. Unmatched junction bases numbered 10, after V lost 8 bases and J lost 7 bases. This CDR3 is built from 14 residues. The germline V gene has CDR1 MNHEY and CDR2 SVGAGI.

V gene TRBV28 combines with J gene TRBJ2-7; TRBD1 matches 8 bases. The CDR3 runs 16 residues. CDR1 is MDHEN and CDR2 is SYDVKM in the germline V gene. V shed 1 base and J 5 bases; nucleotides not matched to a gene: 10. CDR3 sequence: CASSLLGRQGLDEQYF. The CDR3 DNA is TGTGCCAGCAGTTTATTGGGCAGACAGGGGCTAGACGAGCAGTACTTC.

The V gene is TRBV3-1, the J gene TRBJ2-7; D is unclear. The CDR3 covers 13 residues. Trimming took off 3 bases at V and 0 bases at J, with 6 bases between the two ends. Germline lookup yields CDR1 LGHDT and CDR2 YNNKEL (reference sequence). The CDR3 reads CASSQAASYEQYF. CDR3 sequence (DNA): TGTGCCAGCAGCCAGGCGGCCTCCTACGAGCAGTACTTC.

This clonotype was observed a single time. The chain carries TRBV12-3 or TRBV12-4 and TRBJ2-7; 8 bases agree with TRBD1. Germline trimming cut 5 bases from V and 4 bases from J; bases unmatched to any gene: 19. The CDR3 sequence is 18 residues long. The CDR3 DNA reads TGTGCCAGCAGTCCTTACGCTCAATCGAGACAGGGGAATTACGAGCAGTACTTC. Residues: CASSPYAQSRQGNYEQYF.

This chain links TRBV11-2 with TRBJ2-5; D unclear. The CDR3 has 14 amino acids. CDR1 and CDR2 (germline): SGHAT, FQNNGV. V was trimmed by 1 base and J by 1 base, leaving 7 bases between them. The CDR3 region is CASSLVRRQETQYF. The CDR3 DNA follows: TGTGCCAGCAGCTTAGTCAGGCGCCAAGAGACCCAGTACTTC. Using reference TRBV11-2 and TRBJ2-5 for the parts outside the CDR3, the full variable domain is EAGVAQSPRYKIIEKRQSVAFWCNPISGHATLYWYQQILGQGPKLLIQFQNNGVVDDSQLPKDRFSAERLKGVDSTLKIQPAKLEDSAVYLCASSLVRRQETQYFGPGTRLLVL.

The chain carries TRBV4-1 and TRBJ2-4; tentatively, D is TRBD2 (5 bases). V lost 1 base and J 10 bases, leaving 14 bases between the germline ends. CDR3 size: 14 residues. Germline CDR1 is MGHRA and CDR2 is YSYEKL. CDR3: CASSQGTGSWIQYF. CDR3 in DNA: TGCGCCAGCAGCCAAGGAACGGGATCTTGGATTCAGTACTTC.

The rearrangement links TRBV20-1 to TRBJ1-5; D is unclear. The germline gives CDR1 DFQATT, CDR2 SNEGSKA (reference sequence). The CDR3 consists of 14 residues. The ends were cut back, 6 bases at V and 0 bases at J, with 12 bases in the middle. CDR3 bases: TGCAGTGCCGCCCAAGGCCCTAGCAATCAGCCCCAGCATTTT. It yields the protein CSAAQGPSNQPQHF.